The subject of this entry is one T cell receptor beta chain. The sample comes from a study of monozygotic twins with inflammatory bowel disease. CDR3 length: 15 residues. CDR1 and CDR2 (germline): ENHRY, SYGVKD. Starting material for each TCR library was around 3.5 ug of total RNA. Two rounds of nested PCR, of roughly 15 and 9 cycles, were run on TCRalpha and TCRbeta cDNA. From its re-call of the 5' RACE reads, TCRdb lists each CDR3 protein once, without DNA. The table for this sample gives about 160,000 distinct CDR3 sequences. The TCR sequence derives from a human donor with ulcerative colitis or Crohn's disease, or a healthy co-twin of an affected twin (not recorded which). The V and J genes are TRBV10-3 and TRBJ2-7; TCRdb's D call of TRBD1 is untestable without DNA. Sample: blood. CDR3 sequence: CAISEVGAGLYEQYF.